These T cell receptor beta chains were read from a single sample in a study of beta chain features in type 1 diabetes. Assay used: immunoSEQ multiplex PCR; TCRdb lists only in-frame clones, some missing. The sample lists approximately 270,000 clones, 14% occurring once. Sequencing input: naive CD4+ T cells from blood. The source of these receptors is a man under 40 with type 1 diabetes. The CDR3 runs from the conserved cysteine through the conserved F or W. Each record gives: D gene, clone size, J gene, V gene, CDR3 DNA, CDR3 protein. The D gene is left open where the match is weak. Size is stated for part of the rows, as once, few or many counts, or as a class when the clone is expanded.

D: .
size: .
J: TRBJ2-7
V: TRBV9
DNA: TGTGCCAGCAGCGTAAATGGAGGGAACTCCTACGAGCAGTACTTC
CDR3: CASSVNGGNSYEQYF

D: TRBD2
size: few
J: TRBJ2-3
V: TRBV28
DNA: TGTGCCAGCAGAGTAGCGGGAGGAAGAGATACGCAGTATTTT
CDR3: CASRVAGGRDTQYF

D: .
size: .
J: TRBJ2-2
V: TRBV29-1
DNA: TGCAGCGTTTTCAGGGGAAGGTCGGGCACCGGGGAGCTGTTTTTT
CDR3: CSVFRGRSGTGELFF

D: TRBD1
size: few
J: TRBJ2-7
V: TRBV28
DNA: TGTGCCAGCAGTTTGCCGGCAGGCGGACAGGGGAATTACGAGCAGTACTTC
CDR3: CASSLPAGGQGNYEQYF

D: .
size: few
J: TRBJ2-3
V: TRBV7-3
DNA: TGTGCCAGCAGCCCGCGAGGCCCAGATACGCAGTATTTT
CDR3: CASSPRGPDTQYF

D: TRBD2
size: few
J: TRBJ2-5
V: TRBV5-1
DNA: TGCGCCAGCAGCCCCCCCGGGACTAGTGAGACCCAGTACTTC
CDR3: CASSPPGTSETQYF

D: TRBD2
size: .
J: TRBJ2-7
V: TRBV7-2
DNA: TGTGCCAGCGCCGGGACTAGCGGTTACGAGCAGTACTTC
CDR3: CASAGTSGYEQYF

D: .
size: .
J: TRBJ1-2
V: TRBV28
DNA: TGTGCCAGCAGTCCCCCGGGGAGGGCTGACTATGGCTACACCTTC
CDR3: CASSPPGRADYGYTF

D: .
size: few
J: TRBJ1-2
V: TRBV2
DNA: TGTGCCAGCAGCGAACAGGGCAGCGATGGCTACACCTTC
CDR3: CASSEQGSDGYTF

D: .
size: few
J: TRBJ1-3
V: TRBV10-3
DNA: TGTGCCATCAGTGACACAGCCTCTGGAAACACCATATATTTT
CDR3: CAISDTASGNTIYF

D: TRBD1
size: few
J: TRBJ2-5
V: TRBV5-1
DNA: TGCGCCAGCAGCGCCGGACAGGGACAAGAGACCCAGTACTTC
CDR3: CASSAGQGQETQYF

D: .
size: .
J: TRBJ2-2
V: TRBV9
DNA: TGTGCCAGCAGCGGGCCCGAATCAATAGCCGGCGCTACCGGGGAGCTGTTTTTT
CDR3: CASSGPESIAGATGELFF

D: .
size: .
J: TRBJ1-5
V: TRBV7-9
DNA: TGTGCCAGCAGCTTAGCGGATGGGGGCCAGCCCCAGCATTTT
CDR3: CASSLADGGQPQHF

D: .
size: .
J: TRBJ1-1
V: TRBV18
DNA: TGTGCCAGCTCGCCTCGGACAGCTGAAGCTTTCTTT
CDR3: CASSPRTAEAFF

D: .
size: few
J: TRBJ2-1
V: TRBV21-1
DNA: TGTGCCAGCAGCGGGCCGCGGGAGGAGCAGTTCTTC
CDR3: CASSGPREEQFF

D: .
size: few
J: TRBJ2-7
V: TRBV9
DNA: TGTGCCAGCAGCATTAGCGCGGTGGACGGTTACGAGCAGTACTTC
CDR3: CASSISAVDGYEQYF

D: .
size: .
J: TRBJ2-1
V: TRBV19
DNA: TGTGCCAGTCGGGGTATTTACCGGTTCTTC
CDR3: CASRGIYRFF

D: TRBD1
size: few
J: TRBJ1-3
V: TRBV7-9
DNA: TGTGCCAGCAGCAGGGACAGCTCTGGAAACACCATATATTTT
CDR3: CASSRDSSGNTIYF

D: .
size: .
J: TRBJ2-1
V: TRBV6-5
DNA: TGTGCCAGCAGTTACCTTGCCAGGGCGGACAATGAGCAGTTCTTC
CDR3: CASSYLARADNEQFF

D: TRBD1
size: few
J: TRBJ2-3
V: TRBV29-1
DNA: TGCAGCGCCGCGCGACAGGGGGCTGGGAATACGCAGTATTTT
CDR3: CSAARQGAGNTQYF

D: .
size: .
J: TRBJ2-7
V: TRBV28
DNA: TGTGCCAGCAGTTCTATGGGAGGGGGGGACGAGCAGTACTTC
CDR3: CASSSMGGGDEQYF

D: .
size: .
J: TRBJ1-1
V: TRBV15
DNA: TGTGCCACCAGCAGACCTCCTGTCGCAGGAAGGAACACTGAAGCTTTCTTT
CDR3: CATSRPPVAGRNTEAFF

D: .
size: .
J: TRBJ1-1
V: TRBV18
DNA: TGTGCCAGCTCCCCCGGGGGAGCTGAAGCTTTCTTT
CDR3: CASSPGGAEAFF

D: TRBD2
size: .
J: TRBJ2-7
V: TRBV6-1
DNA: TGTGCCAGCAGTGAAAGGGGAGGGCTCGAGCAGTACTTC
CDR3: CASSERGGLEQYF

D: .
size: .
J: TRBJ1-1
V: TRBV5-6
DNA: TGTGCCAGCAGCTTGAATGTCAGGGGTAATGTAGGAGCTTTCTTT
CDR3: CASSLNVRGNVGAFF

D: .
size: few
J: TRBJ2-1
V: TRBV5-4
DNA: TGTGCCAGCAGCTTGGGCCAGGGGAACAAACTTGAGCAGTTCTTC
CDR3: CASSLGQGNKLEQFF

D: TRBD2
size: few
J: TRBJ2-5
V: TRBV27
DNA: TGTGCCAGCAAGCCGCGAACTAGCGAAGAGACCCAGTACTTC
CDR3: CASKPRTSEETQYF

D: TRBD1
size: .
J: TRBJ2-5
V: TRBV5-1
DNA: TGCGCCAGCAGCTCAACGGGGACAGCGAGTGGAGAGACCCAGTACTTC
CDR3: CASSSTGTASGETQYF

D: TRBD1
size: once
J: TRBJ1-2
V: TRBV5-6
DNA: TGTGCCAGCAGGGCCTCCGGGACAGATGGCTACACCTTC
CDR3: CASRASGTDGYTF

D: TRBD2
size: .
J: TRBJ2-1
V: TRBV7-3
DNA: TGTGCCAGCAGTCCGGGACTAGCGGGGTACAATGAGCAGTTCTTC
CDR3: CASSPGLAGYNEQFF

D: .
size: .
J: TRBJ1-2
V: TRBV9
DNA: TGTGCCAGCAGCGTAGGGCAAGACAGACTGTATGGCTACACCTTC
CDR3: CASSVGQDRLYGYTF

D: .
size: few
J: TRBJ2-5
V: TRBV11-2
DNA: TGTGCCAGCAGCCACCTTCTTAGGGGAGAGACCCAGTACTTC
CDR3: CASSHLLRGETQYF

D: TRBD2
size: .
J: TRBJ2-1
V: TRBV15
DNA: TGTGCCACCAGACTAGCGGGAGGGGACAATGAGCAGTTCTTC
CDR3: CATRLAGGDNEQFF

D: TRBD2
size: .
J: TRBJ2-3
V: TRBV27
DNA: TGTGCCAGCAGCCATTTACGTGGCGGGAGCTCAGATACGCAGTATTTT
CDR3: CASSHLRGGSSDTQYF

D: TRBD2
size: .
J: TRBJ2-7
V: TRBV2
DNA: TGTGCCAGCAGTGACCCACTAGCGGGAGTGCTTGATGAGCAGTACTTC
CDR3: CASSDPLAGVLDEQYF

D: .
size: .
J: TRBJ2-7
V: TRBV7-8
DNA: TGTGCCAGCAGCTTGTCGGCAAGGGGCAACGAGCAGTACTTC
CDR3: CASSLSARGNEQYF

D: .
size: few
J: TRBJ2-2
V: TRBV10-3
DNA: TGTGCCATCAGTGAGATGGAGGGTGACGGGGAGCTGTTTTTT
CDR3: CAISEMEGDGELFF

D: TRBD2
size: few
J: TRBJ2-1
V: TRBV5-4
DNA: TGTGCCAGCAGCAAGGGACTAGCCTACAATGAGCAGTTCTTC
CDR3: CASSKGLAYNEQFF

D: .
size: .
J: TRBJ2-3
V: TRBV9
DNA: TGTGCCAGCAGCGTCAATACCGGGGAAGATACGCAGTATTTT
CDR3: CASSVNTGEDTQYF

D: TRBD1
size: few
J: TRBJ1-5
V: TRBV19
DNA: TGTGCCAGTAGTAGGCGGGACAGGGGGCAACAGAGCAATCAGCCCCAGCATTTT
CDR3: CASSRRDRGQQSNQPQHF

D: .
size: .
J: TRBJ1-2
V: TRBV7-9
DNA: TGTGCCAGCAGCTTAGAAGGGACTCACTATGGCTACACCTTC
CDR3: CASSLEGTHYGYTF

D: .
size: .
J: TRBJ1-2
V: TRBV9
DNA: TGTGCCAGCAGCGTAGTTTCAGGGTCCCATGGCTACACCTTC
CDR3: CASSVVSGSHGYTF

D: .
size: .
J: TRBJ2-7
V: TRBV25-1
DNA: TGTGCCAGCAGTGGGAGAGGCTCCCGGTCCTACGAGCAGTACTTC
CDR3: CASSGRGSRSYEQYF

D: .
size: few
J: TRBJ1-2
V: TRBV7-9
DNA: TGTGCCAGCAGCTTACTCTCGGCCGGAGACTATGGCTACACCTTC
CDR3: CASSLLSAGDYGYTF

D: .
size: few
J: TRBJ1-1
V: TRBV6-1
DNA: TGTGCCAGCAGTGGTCTACAGGGGAACACTGAAGCTTTCTTT
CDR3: CASSGLQGNTEAFF

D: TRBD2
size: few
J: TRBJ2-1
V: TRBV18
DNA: TGTGCCAGCTCACCAGGCGGGAGATTCTATGAGCAGTTCTTC
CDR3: CASSPGGRFYEQFF

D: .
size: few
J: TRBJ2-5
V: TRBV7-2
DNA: TGTGCCAGCAGCTTTTCGGAGTCCTCAGAGACCCAGTACTTC
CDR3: CASSFSESSETQYF